This entry lists 9 T cell receptor beta chains sequenced from one sample in a study of blood T cell repertoires in COVID-19. Sequencing was performed with immunoSEQ multiplex PCR; in TCRdb, only in-frame clones are kept and a portion is missing. This sample has a few hundred thousand clones, with approximately 90% found just once. Sequenced material: peripheral blood. These receptors were taken from a young man with acute or convalescent COVID-19.

The genes are TRBV5-1 and TRBJ2-3; 10 bases are shared with TRBD2. The CDR3 totals 16 residues. V gave up 3 bases and J gave up 4 bases; unmatched junction bases: 8. Germline CDR1 and CDR2: SGHRS and YFSETQ. The CDR3 loop reads CASSYPSGTSADTQYF. CDR3 DNA sequence: TGCGCCAGCAGCTACCCATCCGGGACTAGCGCAGATACGCAGTATTTT.

V usage is TRBV2 and J usage is TRBJ2-1; 7 bases are shared with TRBD1. Trimming removed 8 bases from V and 2 bases from J; junction bases left unmatched: 6. CDR3 length equals 14 residues. Germline lookup yields CDR1 SNHLY and CDR2 FYNNEI. In DNA, the CDR3 is TGTGCCAGCCGAAAAGACAGGGCCTACAATGAGCAGTTCTTC. As protein: CASRKDRAYNEQFF. Using reference TRBV2 and TRBJ2-1 for the parts outside the CDR3, the full variable domain is EPEVTQTPSHQVTQMGQEVILRCVPISNHLYFYWYRQILGQKVEFLVSFYNNEISEKSEIFDDQFSVERPDGSNFTLKIRSTKLEDSAMYFCASRKDRAYNEQFFGPGTRLTVL.

Concerning this clone itself: This sample includes further DNA sequences coding for the same CDR3. CDR3 amino acids: CASSFRGTEAFF. CDR3 bases: TGTGCCAGCAGTTTCAGGGGAACTGAAGCTTTCTTT. The chain has TRBV27 and TRBJ1-1; D might be TRBD1 (6 bases). CDR3 length equals 12 residues. The V end was cut by 3 bases, the J end by 5 bases, with 7 bases between. Germline CDR1 MNHEY, CDR2 SMNVEV (reference sequence).

V gene TRBV11-2 combines with J gene TRBJ2-1; no clear D. CDR3 length equals 15 residues. Deletions cut 4 bases from V and 0 bases from J, with 10 bases between. From germline, CDR1 is SGHAT and CDR2 FQNNGV. The CDR3 spells CASSSPLSSYNEQFF. The CDR3 DNA reads TGTGCCAGCAGCTCACCCCTGAGCTCCTACAATGAGCAGTTCTTC.

The chain couples TRBV4-1 to TRBJ2-7; the D gene is possibly TRBD1 (6 bases). This CDR3 is 14 amino acids long. Germline lookup yields CDR1 MGHRA and CDR2 YSYEKL. The germline V and J ends were trimmed by 3 bases and 1 base, with 10 bases remaining between them. CDR3 sequence (DNA): TGCGCCAGCAGCCATACAGGGAATTCCTACGAGCAGTACTTC. Translated, it gives CASSHTGNSYEQYF.

The chain joins TRBV7-6 to TRBJ1-1; D remains ambiguous. Per germline, CDR1 SGHVS and CDR2 FNYEAQ. The V gene lost 5 bases and the J gene lost 11 bases, with 33 bases spanning the gap. This CDR3 has 18 amino acids. CDR3 sequence (DNA): TGTGCCAGCAGCCCCCCGAGCGTGGTTGGGAGAGCCTTGGTTGGGGCTTTCTTT. This encodes CASSPPSVVGRALVGAFF.

On this clone: Different DNA sequences within this sample yield the same CDR3. The J gene is TRBJ2-7, the V gene TRBV11-2; D uncertain. The CDR3 runs 14 residues. Trimming removed 3 bases at V and 1 base at J, with 10 bases between. Germline-derived CDR1 and CDR2 are SGHAT and FQNNGV. The CDR3 region is CASSLGLKSYEQYF. In nucleotides, the CDR3 is TGTGCCAGCAGCTTGGGCTTGAAGTCCTACGAGCAGTACTTC.

V usage is TRBV11-3 and J usage is TRBJ2-1; D is perhaps TRBD2 (6 bases). Trimming pared 5 bases from V and 5 bases from J, leaving 19 bases between. Germline lookup yields CDR1 SGHNT and CDR2 YENEEA. The CDR3 length is 16 residues. CDR3 sequence: CASSPRPGDRDNEQFF. Written as DNA, the CDR3 is TGTGCCAGCAGCCCCCGACCGGGAGATCGCGACAATGAGCAGTTCTTC. The complete variable domain, with remaining parts taken from reference TRBV11-3 and TRBJ2-1, reads EAGVVQSPRYKIIEKKQPVAFWCNPISGHNTLYWYLQNLGQGPELLIRYENEEAVDDSQLPKDRFSAERLKGVDSTLKIQPAELGDSAVYLCASSPRPGDRDNEQFFGPGTRLTVL.

V is TRBV9 and J is TRBJ2-1; 16 positions agree with TRBD2. The CDR3 consists of 17 residues. With V trimmed by 4 bases and J by 6 bases, 7 bases remained unmatched. The germline CDR1 and CDR2 sequences are SGDLS and YYNGEE. CDR3 loop: CASSTGTSGRAGNEQFF. CDR3 DNA: TGTGCCAGCAGCACGGGGACTAGCGGGAGGGCCGGCAATGAGCAGTTCTTC.